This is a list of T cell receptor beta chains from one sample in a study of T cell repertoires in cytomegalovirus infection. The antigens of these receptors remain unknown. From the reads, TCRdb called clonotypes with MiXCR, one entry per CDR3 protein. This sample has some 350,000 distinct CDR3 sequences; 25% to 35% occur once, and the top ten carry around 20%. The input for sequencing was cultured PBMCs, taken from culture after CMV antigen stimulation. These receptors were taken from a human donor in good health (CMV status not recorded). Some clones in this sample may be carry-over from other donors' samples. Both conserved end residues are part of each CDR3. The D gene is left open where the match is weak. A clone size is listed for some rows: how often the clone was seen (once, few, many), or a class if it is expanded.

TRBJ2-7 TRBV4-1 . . CASSQPQRGHELHEQYF TGCGCCAGCAGCCAACCCCAGAGAGGACACGAACTGCACGAGCAGTACTTC
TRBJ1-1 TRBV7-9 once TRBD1 CASSPTGNAEAFF TGTGCCAGCAGCCCGACAGGGAATGCTGAAGCTTTCTTT
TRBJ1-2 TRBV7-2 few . CASSFDTYGYTF TGTGCCAGCAGCTTTGACACCTATGGCTACACCTTC
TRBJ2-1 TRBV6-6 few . CASSYSDEQFF TGTGCCAGCAGTTACTCTGATGAGCAGTTCTTC
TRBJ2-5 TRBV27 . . CASSYDRPYHQETQYF TGTGCCAGCAGTTACGACAGGCCCTACCATCAAGAGACCCAGTACTTC
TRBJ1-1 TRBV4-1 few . CASSQIDPNTEAFF TGCGCCAGCAGCCAGATTGACCCGAACACTGAAGCTTTCTTT
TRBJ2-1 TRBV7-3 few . CASSLIPTSGDYNEQFF TGTGCCAGCAGCTTAATTCCTACTTCGGGGGACTACAATGAGCAGTTCTTC
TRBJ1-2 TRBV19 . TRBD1 CASRSLLRDRGAYGYTF TGTGCCAGTAGATCCCTCCTCCGGGACAGGGGGGCCTATGGCTACACCTTC
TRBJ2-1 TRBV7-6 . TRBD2 CASSSGAGNEQFF TGTGCTAGCAGCTCGGGAGCGGGGAATGAGCAGTTCTTC
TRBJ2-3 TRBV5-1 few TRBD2 CASSLSGTSGSADTQYF TGCGCCAGCAGCCTCTCCGGGACTAGCGGGAGCGCAGATACGCAGTATTTT
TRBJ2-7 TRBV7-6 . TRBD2 CASSLKLAASPEPYEQYF TGTGCCAGCAGCTTAAAACTAGCGGCCTCACCAGAACCCTACGAGCAGTACTTC
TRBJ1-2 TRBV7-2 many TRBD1 CASSFGQGTNGYTF TGTGCCAGCAGCTTCGGACAGGGGACGAATGGCTACACCTTC
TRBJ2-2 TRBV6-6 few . CASRLQPGTKGGELFF TGTGCCAGCAGATTACAACCCGGGACCAAGGGCGGGGAGCTGTTTTTT
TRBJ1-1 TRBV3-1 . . CASSPGRLEAFF TGTGCCAGCAGCCCAGGACGGCTTGAAGCTTTCTTT
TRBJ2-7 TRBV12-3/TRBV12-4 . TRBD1 CASSSSSTGSGSEQYF TGTGCCAGCAGTTCGTCCTCGACAGGGTCGGGTAGTGAGCAGTACTTC
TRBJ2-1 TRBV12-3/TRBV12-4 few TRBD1 CASRQMTGHEQFF TGTGCCAGCAGACAGATGACAGGGCATGAGCAGTTCTTC
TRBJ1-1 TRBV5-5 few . CASSRMGTNTEAFF TGTGCCAGCAGCCGAATGGGTACGAACACTGAAGCTTTCTTT
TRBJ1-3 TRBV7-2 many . CASSLPGSGNTIYF TGTGCCAGCAGCTTACCAGGGTCAGGAAACACCATATATTTT
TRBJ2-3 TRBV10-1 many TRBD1 CASSDRGSDTQYF TGCGCCAGCAGTGACAGGGGGTCAGATACGCAGTATTTT
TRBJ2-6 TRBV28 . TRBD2 CAIQRGGTGANVLTF TGTGCCATCCAGCGGGGGGGGACTGGGGCCAACGTCCTGACTTTC
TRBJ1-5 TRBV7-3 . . CASSPSSGQPQHF TGTGCCAGCAGCCCCAGCTCCGGTCAGCCCCAGCATTTT
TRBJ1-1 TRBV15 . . CATSGRGAAMNTEAFF TGTGCCACCAGCGGAAGAGGGGCGGCCATGAACACTGAAGCTTTCTTT
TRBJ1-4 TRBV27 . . CASRRQRATNEKLFF TGTGCCAGCAGGCGACAGCGTGCAACTAATGAAAAACTGTTTTTT
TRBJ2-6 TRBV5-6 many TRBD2 CASSYELTSGRWSGANVLTF TGTGCCAGCAGTTACGAACTAACTAGCGGGAGATGGTCTGGGGCCAACGTCCTGACTTTC
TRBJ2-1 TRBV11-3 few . CASSFRDGSYNEQFF TGTGCCAGCAGCTTTAGGGACGGCTCCTACAATGAGCAGTTCTTC
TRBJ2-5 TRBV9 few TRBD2 CASSPRLGRGGVETQYF TGTGCCAGCAGCCCCCGACTAGGGCGGGGGGGCGTGGAGACCCAGTACTTC
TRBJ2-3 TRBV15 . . CATSRGSAQDTQYF TGTGCCACCAGCAGAGGTTCCGCACAAGATACGCAGTATTTT
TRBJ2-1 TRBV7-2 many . CASSPVAGSYNEQFF TGTGCCAGCAGCCCCGTGGCGGGATCCTACAATGAGCAGTTCTTC
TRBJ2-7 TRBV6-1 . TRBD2 CASSYSGRGSYEQYF TGTGCCAGCAGTTACAGCGGGAGAGGCTCCTACGAGCAGTACTTC